The 21 T cell receptor beta chains given below trace back to one sample, sequenced in a study of cytomegalovirus exposure and HLA in healthy donors. PCR involved 60 Vbeta and 13 Jbeta primers. The table came from immunoSEQ multiplex PCR; TCRdb's copy has only in-frame clones and leaves some out. The sample includes 130,000 or so clones, roughly 80% of them seen just once. Sequences were obtained from PBMCs. The receptors derive from a male donor in good health and CMV-seronegative.

V and J are TRBV6-1 and TRBJ2-2, with a possible D match to TRBD1 (7 bases). CDR1 and CDR2 (germline): MNHNS, SASEGT. The CDR3 has 13 amino acids. V was cut by 8 bases and J by 4 bases, with 11 bases left in between. The CDR3 loop reads CASRQGGTGELFF. CDR3 coding DNA: TGTGCCAGCCGACAGGGAGGCACCGGGGAGCTGTTTTTT.

The chain employs TRBV7-2 and TRBJ2-5; D is perhaps TRBD2 (5 bases). CDR3 length equals 13 residues. The V end lost 6 bases, the J end lost 7 bases, and 15 bases lay between the germline ends. Germline CDR1 SGHTA, CDR2 FQGNSA. The DNA of the CDR3 is TGTGCCAGCAGTTCGGTCGGTGGAGGGACCCAGTACTTC. Its translation is CASSSVGGGTQYF.

V and J are TRBV4-3 and TRBJ2-5; the D is unclear. The V gene lost 0 bases and the J gene lost 7 bases, with 15 bases spanning the gap. The CDR3 has 15 amino acids. Germline V lookup: CDR1 LGHNA, CDR2 YSLEER. The CDR3 DNA is TGCGCCAGCAGCCAAGATTTTTCTGCCCTCGGGACCCAGTACTTC. It specifies CASSQDFSALGTQYF.

This sequence joins TRBV4-3 and TRBJ1-6; 9 bases are shared with TRBD1. The CDR3 consists of 15 residues. Germline V lookup: CDR1 LGHNA, CDR2 YSLEER. After removal of 1 base from V and 6 bases from J, the junction contained 1 base not matched to a gene. CDR3 loop: CASSQGQGVNSPLHF. The DNA of the CDR3 is TGCGCCAGCAGCCAAGGACAGGGGGTTAATTCACCCCTCCACTTT.

This chain links TRBV7-2 with TRBJ2-1; 10 bases agree with TRBD2. The CDR3 is made up of 17 amino acids. The junction had 9 bases not matched to a gene; V was cut back by 0 bases and J by 7 bases. Germline V CDR1 and CDR2: SGHTA, FQGNSA. CDR3 DNA sequence: TGTGCCAGCAGCTTAGCGGGGCAGGCTAGCGGGAGTAATGAGCAGTTCTTC. This codes for CASSLAGQASGSNEQFF. The full variable domain, in which reference TRBV7-2 and TRBJ2-1 provide the parts outside the CDR3, is GAGVSQSPSNKVTEKGKDVELRCDPISGHTALYWYRQSLGQGLEFLIYFQGNSAPDKSGLPSDRFSAERTGGSVSTLTIQRTQQEDSAVYLCASSLAGQASGSNEQFFGPGTRLTVL.

The V call is TRBV14, the J call TRBJ1-3, with a possible D match to TRBD1 (6 bases). With 3 bases removed from V and 1 base from J, the gap between germline ends came to 10 bases. From germline, CDR1 is SGHDN and CDR2 FVKESK. The CDR3 loop spans 15 amino acids. Written as DNA, the CDR3 is TGTGCCAGCAGCCAGAGAGACAGGTCTGGAAACACCATATATTTT. Its protein product is CASSQRDRSGNTIYF.

The chain uses TRBV13 and TRBJ2-7; 10 bases line up with TRBD2. Germline values: CDR1 PRHDT, CDR2 FYEKMQ (reference sequence). J gave up 0 bases and V 0 bases, and 2 bases lay outside the gene matches. The CDR3 spans 16 residues. Here the CDR3 DNA reads TGTGCCAGCAGCTTAGGCCTAGCGGGGGCCTCCTACGAGCAGTACTTC. This sequence encodes CASSLGLAGASYEQYF.

The chain joins TRBV5-5 to TRBJ1-3; TRBD1 is a possible D gene (6 bases). The length of the CDR3 is 14 residues. CDR1 is SGHKS and CDR2 is YYEKEE in the germline V gene (reference sequence). The V end lost 7 bases, the J end lost 6 bases, and 17 bases lay between the germline ends. The CDR3 loop reads CASASKGVANTIYF. CDR3 DNA sequence: TGTGCCAGCGCCTCGAAGGGGGTCGCAAACACCATATATTTT.

The chain is built from TRBV19 and TRBJ2-3; 10 nucleotides line up with TRBD1. CDR3 size: 17 residues. The germline gives CDR1 LNHDA, CDR2 SQIVND (reference sequence). With V trimmed by 5 bases and J by 5 bases, 13 bases remained unmatched. The chain's CDR3 is CASSPLGTGADLDTQYF. The CDR3 DNA follows: TGTGCCAGTAGTCCTCTCGGGACAGGGGCCGATCTAGATACGCAGTATTTT.

The chain employs TRBV13 and TRBJ1-5; the D gene is possibly TRBD1 (6 bases). The germline gives CDR1 PRHDT, CDR2 FYEKMQ (reference sequence). Trimming took 6 bases from V and 6 from J, leaving 12 bases between them. The CDR3 runs 13 residues. Here the CDR3 DNA reads TGTGCCAGCAGTCCCGGGGGGGCTCAGCCCCAGCATTTT. This encodes CASSPGGAQPQHF.

In its sample, this clone was seen a few times. CDR3 sequence (DNA): TGTGCCAGTACCGACGTTAGCGGTAGCAATCAGCCCCAGCATTTT. This encodes CASTDVSGSNQPQHF. The chain carries TRBV19 and TRBJ1-5; D not certain. The V gene's germline CDR1 is LNHDA and CDR2 SQIVND (reference sequence). With 7 bases removed from V and 0 bases from J, the gap between germline ends came to 13 bases. This CDR3 spans 15 amino acids.

This rearrangement joins TRBV13 to TRBJ2-5; 10 nucleotides line up with TRBD2. The J segment lost 1 base and the V segment lost 4 bases, leaving 3 bases of the junction unmatched. CDR1 is PRHDT, CDR2 FYEKMQ, per germline (reference sequence). The CDR3 is 15 amino acids. CDR3 amino acids: CASSSGLAVQETQYF. The CDR3 DNA sequence: TGTGCCAGCAGCTCCGGACTAGCGGTCCAAGAGACCCAGTACTTC.

This chain links TRBV28 with TRBJ1-2; weak D call: TRBD1 (5 bases). CDR3 length: 12 residues. The V end was cut by 5 bases, the J end by 7 bases, with 11 bases between. The V gene's germline CDR1 is MDHEN and CDR2 SYDVKM. Here the CDR3 reads CASSVGEGGYTF. As DNA, the CDR3 is TGTGCCAGCAGTGTAGGGGAAGGTGGCTACACCTTC.

The chain employs TRBV11-2 and TRBJ2-5; 10 bases are a match to TRBD1. The CDR3 has 17 residues. The V and J ends lost 5 bases and 4 bases, in that order; junction bases with no gene match: 13. From germline, CDR1 is SGHAT and CDR2 FQNNGV. The CDR3 protein is CASSRGGRQGAAETQYF. The DNA of the CDR3 is TGTGCCAGCAGCCGGGGGGGGAGACAGGGGGCCGCAGAGACCCAGTACTTC. The full variable domain, in which reference TRBV11-2 and TRBJ2-5 provide the parts outside the CDR3, is EAGVAQSPRYKIIEKRQSVAFWCNPISGHATLYWYQQILGQGPKLLIQFQNNGVVDDSQLPKDRFSAERLKGVDSTLKIQPAKLEDSAVYLCASSRGGRQGAAETQYFGPGTRLLVL.

The CDR3 sequence: CASSLEGAKGPEQYF. In nucleotides, the CDR3 is TGTGCCAGCAGCTTAGAGGGGGCGAAGGGGCCCGAGCAGTACTTC. The V gene is TRBV7-2, the J gene TRBJ2-7, with 7 positions matching TRBD1. The V and J ends lost 1 base and 6 bases, in that order; junction bases with no gene match: 9. Germline values: CDR1 SGHTA, CDR2 FQGNSA. The CDR3 is 15 amino acids.

This chain uses TRBV13 with TRBJ1-2; D possibly corresponds to TRBD1 (6 bases). Germline-derived CDR1 and CDR2 are PRHDT and FYEKMQ (reference sequence). V was cut by 0 bases and J by 7 bases, with 9 bases left in between. The CDR3 contains 13 residues. The CDR3, as DNA: TGTGCCAGCAGCTTAGGCAGGGGACCTGGCTACACCTTC. As protein: CASSLGRGPGYTF.

The J gene is TRBJ2-1, the V gene TRBV12-5; unclear D gene. Trimming shortened V by 0 bases and J by 3 bases, and 12 bases separated the two germline ends. The CDR3 runs to 16 residues. Germline V gives CDR1 LGHNT, CDR2 FRNRAP. The CDR3 protein is CASGLVRPDNYNEQFF. Here the CDR3 DNA reads TGTGCTAGTGGTTTGGTGCGGCCAGATAACTACAATGAGCAGTTCTTC.

The genes are TRBV5-1 and TRBJ2-2; 12 bases match TRBD2. V was clipped by 4 bases and J by 3 bases; unmatched bases: 7. Per the germline V gene, CDR1 is SGHRS and CDR2 is YFSETQ. The CDR3 runs to 17 residues. Here the CDR3 DNA reads TGCGCCAGCAGCGTCGCTAGCGGGGGGGCCTACACCGGGGAGCTGTTTTTT. It codes for CASSVASGGAYTGELFF.

J is TRBJ1-5 and V is TRBV6-6, with 8 bases matching TRBD1. Trimming cost V 10 bases and J 4 bases; bases outside gene matches: 9. The germline V gene encodes CDR1 MNHNY and CDR2 SVGAGI (reference sequence). This CDR3 contains 14 residues. The DNA for the CDR3 is TGTGCCACCACAGGGGGGAACGGGAATCAGCCCCAGCATTTT. This translates into CATTGGNGNQPQHF.

The CDR3 loop is CASSSHEGTYEQYF. CDR3 nucleotide sequence: TGTGCCAGCAGCTCCCACGAGGGTACCTACGAGCAGTACTTC. The chain has TRBV7-9 and TRBJ2-7, with D maybe TRBD2 (5 bases). CDR1 SEHNR and CDR2 FQNEAQ come from the germline V gene (reference sequence). V was pared by 4 bases and J by 2 bases, with 12 bases between. CDR3 length: 14 residues.

The chain recombines TRBV7-9 with TRBJ2-3; 7 nucleotides agree with TRBD1. J lost 4 bases, V lost 4 bases, and 14 bases had no gene match. In germline, CDR1 is SEHNR, CDR2 FQNEAQ (reference sequence). This CDR3 comprises 17 residues. CDR3 bases: TGTGCCAGCAGCTCGCGACCCGACAGGGCCTTCGCAGATACGCAGTATTTT. This codes for CASSSRPDRAFADTQYF.